The 30 T cell receptor beta chains listed next were all sequenced from one sample in a study of OX40 agonist ivuxolimab in advanced cancers. Sequencing used immunoSEQ multiplex PCR; TCRdb keeps in-frame clones, though not all of them. The sample has some 95,000 clones, more than 85% seen once. The sample consisted of CD4+ or CD8+ T cells sorted from blood, taken in a trial of the OX40 agonist ivuxolimab. All receptors derive from an adult with an advanced solid tumor such as melanoma, head and neck, liver or kidney cancer.

V gene TRBV18 combines with J gene TRBJ2-3; D remains unclear. From germline, CDR1 is KGHSH and CDR2 LQKENI. Trimming stripped 6 bases from V and 4 bases from J, with 14 bases between. The CDR3 length is 14 residues. The CDR3: CASSTINQADTQYF. In nucleotides, the CDR3 is TGTGCCAGCTCCACGATAAATCAGGCAGATACGCAGTATTTT.

V is TRBV5-1 and J is TRBJ2-7, with 8 positions matching TRBD1. The CDR3 consists of 14 residues. The V gene's germline CDR1 is SGHRS and CDR2 YFSETQ. After removal of 4 bases from V and 7 bases from J, the junction contained 10 bases not matched to a gene. CDR3 region: CASSLGQGAKEQYF. Here the CDR3 DNA reads TGCGCCAGCAGCCTCGGGCAGGGGGCAAAGGAGCAGTACTTC.

For this clone: The same CDR3 arises from other DNA sequences in this sample as well. The V gene is TRBV7-2, the J gene TRBJ2-5; 8 bases line up with TRBD1. There are 14 residues in the CDR3. Trimming cost V 3 bases and J 5 bases; bases outside gene matches: 5. CDR1 and CDR2 from the germline V gene are SGHTA and FQGNSA. The CDR3 nucleotides are TGTGCCAGCAGCTTTGGACAGGGCGGGGAGACCCAGTACTTC. Residues: CASSFGQGGETQYF.

CDR3 sequence reads: CASSYGLAGELFF. CDR3 DNA sequence: TGTGCCAGCAGTTATGGCCTTGCGGGGGAGCTGTTTTTT. This rearrangement joins TRBV6-5 to TRBJ2-2; D is unresolved. CDR1 and CDR2 (germline): MNHEY, SVGAGI. Trimming shortened V by 3 bases and J by 8 bases, and 10 bases separated the two germline ends. This CDR3 contains 13 residues.

CDR3 in amino acids: CASSSLTTNTGELFF. The CDR3 DNA reads as TGTGCCAGCAGCTCATTAACGACGAACACCGGGGAGCTGTTTTTT. This sequence joins TRBV11-2 and TRBJ2-2; unclear D gene. CDR3 length: 15 amino acids. CDR1 and CDR2 from the germline V gene are SGHAT and FQNNGV. V was trimmed by 4 bases and J by 0 bases, leaving 9 bases between them. Full variable domain (outside the CDR3, taken from reference TRBV11-2 and TRBJ2-2): EAGVAQSPRYKIIEKRQSVAFWCNPISGHATLYWYQQILGQGPKLLIQFQNNGVVDDSQLPKDRFSAERLKGVDSTLKIQPAKLEDSAVYLCASSSLTTNTGELFFGEGSRLTVL.

V and J are TRBV2 and TRBJ2-5, with D unresolved. The CDR3 contains 13 residues. V was trimmed by 0 bases and J by 7 bases, leaving 9 bases between them. Germline assignment: CDR1 SNHLY and CDR2 FYNNEI. This chain's CDR3 is CASSEAKLGTQYF. CDR3 nucleotide sequence: TGTGCCAGCAGTGAAGCTAAGTTGGGGACCCAGTACTTC.

CDR3 DNA: TGCGCCAGCAGCTTCCGGAGGGCCGGCAACAATGAGCAGTTCTTC. The encoded protein is CASSFRRAGNNEQFF. The rearrangement links TRBV5-1 to TRBJ2-1; D is perhaps TRBD2 (6 bases). Germline assignment: CDR1 SGHRS and CDR2 YFSETQ. The CDR3 runs to 15 residues. The V gene lost 2 bases and the J gene lost 5 bases, with 14 bases spanning the gap. The full variable domain, completed using reference TRBV5-1 and TRBJ2-1, is KAGVTQTPRYLIKTRGQQVTLSCSPISGHRSVSWYQQTPGQGLQFLFEYFSETQRNKGNFPGRFSGRQFSNSRSEMNVSTLELGDSALYLCASSFRRAGNNEQFFGPGTRLTVL.

The V and J genes are TRBV2 and TRBJ2-3, with D maybe TRBD1 (6 bases). The ends were cut back, 8 bases at V and 9 bases at J, with 12 bases in the middle. The germline V gene has CDR1 SNHLY and CDR2 FYNNEI. The CDR3 is made up of 11 amino acids. This chain's CDR3 is CASLFGQTQYF. CDR3 DNA: TGTGCCAGCCTGTTCGGACAGACGCAGTATTTT.

This rearrangement joins TRBV4-1 to TRBJ2-2; TRBD2 matches at 12 bases. This CDR3 contains 16 residues. Germline trimming cut 4 bases from V and 6 bases from J; bases unmatched to any gene: 6. CDR1 and CDR2 (germline): MGHRA, YSYEKL. Written as DNA, the CDR3 is TGCGCCAGCAGCCGAGGACTAGCGGGGTCGTCCGGGGAGCTGTTTTTT. As protein: CASSRGLAGSSGELFF.

This clone was recorded only once. Written as DNA, the CDR3 is TGTGCCAGCTGGAAGAGCTCTGGAAACACCATATATTTT. This gives the protein CASWKSSGNTIYF. The chain has TRBV6-1 and TRBJ1-3; no definite D call. The CDR3 spans 13 residues. The V and J ends lost 8 bases and 0 bases respectively, with 8 bases between them. The V gene's germline CDR1 is MNHNS and CDR2 SASEGT.

The chain employs TRBV5-1 and TRBJ2-3; D is perhaps TRBD1 (5 bases). Trimming took off 4 bases at V and 6 bases at J, with 15 bases between the two ends. The CDR3 is 14 residues long. Germline lookup yields CDR1 SGHRS and CDR2 YFSETQ. The chain's CDR3 is CASSLGRVEDTQYF. The CDR3 nucleotides are TGCGCCAGCAGCCTTGGCAGGGTCGAGGATACGCAGTATTTT.

The chain recombines TRBV20-1 with TRBJ2-3; D is ambiguous. This CDR3 is built from 10 residues. V was trimmed by 8 bases and J by 2 bases, leaving 5 bases between them. Germline CDR1 reads DFQATT; CDR2 reads SNEGSKA (reference sequence). This chain's CDR3 is CSPYTDTQYF. For the CDR3, the DNA is TGCAGTCCTTACACAGATACGCAGTATTTT.

V usage is TRBV6-1 and J usage is TRBJ1-2, with 7 bases aligning to TRBD1. Germline V CDR1 and CDR2: MNHNS, SASEGT. The CDR3 runs to 12 residues. V was pared by 9 bases and J by 7 bases, with 8 bases of the junction left unmatched. This CDR3 reads CASTGVFTGYTF. For the CDR3, the DNA is TGTGCCAGTACAGGGGTTTTCACTGGCTACACCTTC.

V and J are TRBV27 and TRBJ2-1; D unresolved. V shed 5 bases and J shed 8 bases, with 16 bases lying between them. This CDR3 comprises 14 residues. Germline CDR1 and CDR2: MNHEY and SMNVEV (reference sequence). In nucleotides, the CDR3 is TGTGCCAGCAGTCCCTTGACCTTAAGGGATGAGCAGTTCTTC. It codes for CASSPLTLRDEQFF.

On this clone: Mismatch with germline at one junction end may stem from a read error. CDR3 sequence: CASSSGQGVPFPF. The CDR3 DNA is TGTGCCAGCAGCTCGGGACAGGGGGTGCCTTTCCCCTTC. The chain is built from TRBV7-2 and TRBJ1-2; 11 bases are a match to TRBD1. Germline V gives CDR1 SGHTA, CDR2 FQGNSA. This CDR3 contains 13 residues.

The chain carries TRBV18 and TRBJ1-3; tentative D call: TRBD1 (6 bases). Germline V CDR1 and CDR2: KGHSH, LQKENI. V lost 3 bases to trimming and J lost 0 bases, with 15 bases between them. The CDR3 extends over 17 amino acids. CDR3 residues: CASSPLRDTSSGNTIYF. The CDR3 nucleotides read TGTGCCAGCTCACCTCTACGGGACACCTCCTCTGGAAACACCATATATTTT.

The chain carries TRBV30 and TRBJ1-6; maybe TRBD1 (5 bases). In germline, CDR1 is GTSNPN, CDR2 SVGIG (reference sequence). The length of the CDR3 is 16 residues. Trimming took off 1 base at V and 1 base at J, with 11 bases between the two ends. CDR3 nucleotides: TGTGCCTGGAGTGGAGGGGTAGGATCCTATAATTCACCCCTCCACTTT. This codes for CAWSGGVGSYNSPLHF.

The CDR3 sequence is CAISGRTGTLEKLFF. The DNA of the CDR3 is TGTGCCATCAGTGGACGAACCGGGACACTCGAAAAACTGTTTTTT. The V gene is TRBV10-3, the J gene TRBJ1-4, with D tentatively TRBD1 (6 bases). CDR3 length: 15 amino acids. Trimming cost V 4 bases and J 8 bases, with 17 bases left between them. Germline values: CDR1 ENHRY, CDR2 SYGVKD.

V and J are TRBV18 and TRBJ2-3; 10 bases line up with TRBD2. J gave up 0 bases and V 3 bases, and 3 bases lay outside the gene matches. Germline V gives CDR1 KGHSH, CDR2 LQKENI. This CDR3 region has 16 residues. CDR3 residues: CASSPGSGRSTDTQYF. CDR3 sequence (DNA): TGTGCCAGCTCACCGGGTAGCGGGAGGAGCACAGATACGCAGTATTTT.

The chain joins TRBV2 to TRBJ1-1; tentative D call: TRBD1 (6 bases). The V gene's germline CDR1 is SNHLY and CDR2 FYNNEI. The V and J ends lost 4 bases and 4 bases respectively, with 16 bases between them. CDR3 length: 15 residues. The CDR3 sequence is CASSGLTGSGTEAFF. CDR3 nucleotide sequence: TGTGCCAGCAGTGGACTGACAGGTTCGGGCACTGAAGCTTTCTTT.

V is TRBV7-3 and J is TRBJ1-1; 8 bases map to TRBD1. The CDR3 consists of 12 residues. Trimming cost V 5 bases and J 9 bases; bases outside gene matches: 5. In germline, CDR1 is SGHTA, CDR2 FQGTGA. The CDR3 DNA reads TGTGCCAGCAGCCCAGGACAGGGTAAAGCTTTCTTT. It encodes CASSPGQGKAFF.

This clone was seen only once. The V gene is TRBV7-2, the J gene TRBJ2-5; D tentatively fits TRBD1 or TRBD2 (7 bases each). Germline assignment: CDR1 SGHTA and CDR2 FQGNSA. Trimming cost V 3 bases and J 5 bases, with 13 bases left between them. The CDR3 covers 14 residues. CDR3 DNA: TGTGCCAGCAGCTTGGGAGGGGGCCGGGAGACCCAGTACTTC. Its protein product is CASSLGGGRETQYF.

The chain is built from TRBV6-4 and TRBJ2-2; D is unclear. In germline, CDR1 is MRHNA, CDR2 SNTAGT. Between the trimmed V and J ends, which lost 6 bases and 4 bases, there was a span of 18 bases. CDR3 length: 16 amino acids. The CDR3 loop reads CASSPFIGVGTGELFF. CDR3 DNA sequence: TGTGCCAGCAGCCCCTTCATCGGAGTTGGCACCGGGGAGCTGTTTTTT.

This chain joins TRBV18 and TRBJ2-3; D remains unclear. Germline CDR1 and CDR2: KGHSH and LQKENI. This CDR3 has 14 amino acids. Deletions cut 3 bases from V and 2 bases from J, with 9 bases between. CDR3: CASSPTRFTDTQYF. In DNA form, the CDR3 reads TGTGCCAGCTCACCGACCAGATTCACAGATACGCAGTATTTT. The full variable domain, its missing parts supplied by reference TRBV18 and TRBJ2-3, is NAGVMQNPRHLVRRRGQEARLRCSPMKGHSHVYWYRQLPEEGLKFMVYLQKENIIDESGMPKERFSAEFPKEGPSILRIQQVVRGDSAAYFCASSPTRFTDTQYFGPGTRLTVL.

The chain has TRBV7-8 and TRBJ1-5; TRBD1 matches 9 bases. V dropped 4 bases and J dropped 0; count of bases not matched to a gene: 10. There are 18 residues in the CDR3. From germline, CDR1 is SGHVS and CDR2 FQNEAQ. The CDR3 loop reads CASSSGTGSGYSNQPQHF. CDR3 sequence (DNA): TGTGCCAGCAGCTCGGGGACAGGGAGCGGCTATAGCAATCAGCCCCAGCATTTT.

This clone appeared a single time. This rearrangement joins TRBV5-1 to TRBJ2-7; D possibly uses TRBD1 or TRBD2 (5 bases each). From germline, CDR1 is SGHRS and CDR2 YFSETQ. The CDR3 totals 14 residues. V lost 0 bases, J lost 2 bases, and 9 bases lay in between. CDR3 DNA: TGCGCCAGCAGCTTGGAGCCGGGACCCTACGAGCAGTACTTC. It yields the protein CASSLEPGPYEQYF.

The rearrangement joins TRBV14 to TRBJ2-1; either TRBD1 or TRBD2 may supply D (5 bases each). CDR3 length: 12 amino acids. With 4 bases removed from V and 9 bases from J, the gap between germline ends came to 10 bases. The V gene's germline CDR1 is SGHDN and CDR2 FVKESK. The CDR3 protein is CASSLFGGEQFF. Here the CDR3 DNA reads TGTGCCAGCAGCCTCTTTGGGGGTGAGCAGTTCTTC. The whole variable domain, filled in from reference TRBV14 and TRBJ2-1, reads EAGVTQFPSHSVIEKGQTVTLRCDPISGHDNLYWYRRVMGKEIKFLLHFVKESKQDESGMPNNRFLAERTGGTYSTLKVQPAELEDSGVYFCASSLFGGEQFFGPGTRLTVL.

CDR3 DNA sequence: TGTGCCAGCAGGCGGACAGGGGAGGGGAGTACTGAAGCTTTCTTT. Encoded protein: CASRRTGEGSTEAFF. The chain carries TRBV27 and TRBJ1-1; 9 nucleotides agree with TRBD1. V lost 6 bases and J lost 5; bases outside the gene matches: 10. The germline V gene has CDR1 MNHEY and CDR2 SMNVEV (reference sequence). This CDR3 region has 15 residues.

This chain uses TRBV19 with TRBJ2-5; D is unresolved. This CDR3 has 13 residues. Trimming shortened V by 2 bases and J by 0 bases, and 4 bases separated the two germline ends. Germline CDR1 reads LNHDA; CDR2 reads SQIVND (reference sequence). CDR3 protein: CASSIQDQETQYF. The DNA of the CDR3 is TGTGCCAGTAGTATACAGGACCAAGAGACCCAGTACTTC.

The CDR3 reads CASSPGGTSGRNEQFF. The DNA for the CDR3 is TGTGCCAGCAGCCCAGGAGGAACTAGCGGGAGGAATGAGCAGTTCTTC. The genes are TRBV9 and TRBJ2-1, with TRBD2 matching over 12 bases. V lost 4 bases to trimming and J lost 7 bases; unmatched junction nucleotides: 9. CDR3 length: 16 residues. Germline CDR1 reads SGDLS; CDR2 reads YYNGEE. The full variable domain, rest sourced from reference TRBV9 and TRBJ2-1, is DSGVTQTPKHLITATGQRVTLRCSPRSGDLSVYWYQQSLDQGLQFLIQYYNGEERAKGNILERFSAQQFPDLHSELNLSSLELGDSALYFCASSPGGTSGRNEQFFGPGTRLTVL.